This T cell receptor (beta chain) was recorded in a study of spatial heterogeneity in lung cancer. On the study more broadly: More beta-chain than alpha-chain sequences were consistently detected. Raw-read counts averaged over ten per unique TCR and UMI combination.

The CDR3 length is 15 residues. CDR1 is SGHRS, CDR2 YFSETQ, per germline. V dropped 5 bases and J dropped 5 bases, with 19 bases sitting between them. All TCR cDNA molecules were individually tagged with a unique molecular identifier. MiXCR, applied by TCRdb to the 5' RACE reads, yields one record per CDR3 protein. The table includes 10,000 to 15,000 distinct CDR3 sequences, approximately 5% detected once. Indicated time point: sample taken at primary tumor resection. Frozen PBMC, nontumor lung or tumor provided whole RNA, which was sequenced unsorted. The donor population consisted of just over 70 patients with untreated, early-stage non-small cell lung cancer. In its sample, this clonotype was seen many times. A library prepared for alpha chains yielded this beta chain as an off-target read; its size is of little meaning.

This TCR derives from a human donor with early-stage non-small cell lung cancer. The material was lung tumor tissue, obtained at surgery. The V call is TRBV5-1, the J call TRBJ1-1; a weak D match, TRBD1 (6 bases). The CDR3 DNA reads as TGCGCCAGCAGTCCGAACAAGGGGGGAGGGACTGAAGCTTTCTTT. Translating gives CASSPNKGGGTEAFF.